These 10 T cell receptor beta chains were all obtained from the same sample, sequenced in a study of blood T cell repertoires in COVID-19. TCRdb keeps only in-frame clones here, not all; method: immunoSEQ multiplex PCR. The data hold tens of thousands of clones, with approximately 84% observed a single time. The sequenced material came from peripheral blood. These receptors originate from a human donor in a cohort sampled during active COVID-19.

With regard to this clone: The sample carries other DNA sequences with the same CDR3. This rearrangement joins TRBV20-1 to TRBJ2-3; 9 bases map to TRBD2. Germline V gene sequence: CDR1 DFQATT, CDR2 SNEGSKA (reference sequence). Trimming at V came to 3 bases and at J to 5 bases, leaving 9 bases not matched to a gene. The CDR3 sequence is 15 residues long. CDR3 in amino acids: CSASGLAGLEDTQYF. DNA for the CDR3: TGCAGTGCTAGTGGGCTAGCGGGGCTCGAAGATACGCAGTATTTT.

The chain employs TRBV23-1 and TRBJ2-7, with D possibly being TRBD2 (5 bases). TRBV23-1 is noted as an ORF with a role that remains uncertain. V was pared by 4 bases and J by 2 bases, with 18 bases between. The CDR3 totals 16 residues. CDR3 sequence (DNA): TGCGCCAGCAGTCGCCTCGCACGGGAAACTACCTACGAGCAGTACTTC. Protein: CASSRLARETTYEQYF.

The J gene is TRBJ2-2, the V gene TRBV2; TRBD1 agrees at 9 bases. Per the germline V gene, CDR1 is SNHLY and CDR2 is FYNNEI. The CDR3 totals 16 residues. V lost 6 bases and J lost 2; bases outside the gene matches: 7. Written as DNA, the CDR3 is TGTGCCAGCAGAAGAACAGGGGGCGGTAACACCGGGGAGCTGTTTTTT. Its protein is CASRRTGGGNTGELFF.

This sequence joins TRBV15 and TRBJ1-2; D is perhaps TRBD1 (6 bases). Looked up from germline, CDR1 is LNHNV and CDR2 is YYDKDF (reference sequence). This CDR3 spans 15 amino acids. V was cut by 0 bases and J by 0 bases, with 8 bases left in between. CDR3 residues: CATSRDQGPNYGYTF. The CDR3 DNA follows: TGTGCCACCAGCAGAGATCAGGGGCCTAACTATGGCTACACCTTC.

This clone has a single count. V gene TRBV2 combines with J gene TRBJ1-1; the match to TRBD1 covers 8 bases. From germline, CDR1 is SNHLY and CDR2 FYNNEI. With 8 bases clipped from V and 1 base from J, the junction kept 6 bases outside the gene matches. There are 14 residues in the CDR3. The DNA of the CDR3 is TGTGCCAGCCTCTCCGGGACAGGGAACACTGAAGCTTTCTTT. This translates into CASLSGTGNTEAFF. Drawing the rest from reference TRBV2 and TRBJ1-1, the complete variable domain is EPEVTQTPSHQVTQMGQEVILRCVPISNHLYFYWYRQILGQKVEFLVSFYNNEISEKSEIFDDQFSVERPDGSNFTLKIRSTKLEDSAMYFCASLSGTGNTEAFFGQGTRLTVV.

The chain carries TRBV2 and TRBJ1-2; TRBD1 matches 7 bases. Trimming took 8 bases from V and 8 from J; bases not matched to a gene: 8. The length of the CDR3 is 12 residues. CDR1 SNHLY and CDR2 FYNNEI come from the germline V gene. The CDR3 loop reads CASGPGGSGYTF. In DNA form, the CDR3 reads TGTGCCAGCGGACCAGGGGGGAGCGGCTACACCTTC. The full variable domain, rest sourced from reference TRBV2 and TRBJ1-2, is EPEVTQTPSHQVTQMGQEVILRCVPISNHLYFYWYRQILGQKVEFLVSFYNNEISEKSEIFDDQFSVERPDGSNFTLKIRSTKLEDSAMYFCASGPGGSGYTFGSGTRLTVV.

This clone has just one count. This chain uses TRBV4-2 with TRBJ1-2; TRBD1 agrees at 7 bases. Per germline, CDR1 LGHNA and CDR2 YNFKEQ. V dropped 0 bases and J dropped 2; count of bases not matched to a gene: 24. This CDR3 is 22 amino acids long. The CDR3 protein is CASSQDTLPDRTKSTINYGYTF. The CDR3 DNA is TGTGCCAGCAGCCAAGACACACTTCCGGACAGGACCAAGTCCACAATAAACTATGGCTACACCTTC.

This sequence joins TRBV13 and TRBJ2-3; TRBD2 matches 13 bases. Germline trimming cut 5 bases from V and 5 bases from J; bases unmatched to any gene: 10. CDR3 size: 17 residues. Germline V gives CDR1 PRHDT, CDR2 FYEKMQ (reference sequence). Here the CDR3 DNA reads TGTGCCAGCAGCCGAACACTAGCGGGGGGGCGAAGAGATACGCAGTATTTT. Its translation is CASSRTLAGGRRDTQYF. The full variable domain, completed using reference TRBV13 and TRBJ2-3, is AAGVIQSPRHLIKEKRETATLKCYPIPRHDTVYWYQQGPGQDPQFLISFYEKMQSDKGSIPDRFSAQQFSDYHSELNMSSLELGDSALYFCASSRTLAGGRRDTQYFGPGTRLTVL.

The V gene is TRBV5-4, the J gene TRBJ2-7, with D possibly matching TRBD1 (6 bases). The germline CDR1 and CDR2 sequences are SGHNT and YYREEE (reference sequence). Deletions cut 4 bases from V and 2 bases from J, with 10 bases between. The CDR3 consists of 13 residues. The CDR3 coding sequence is TGTGCCAGCAGCACAGGGATGACCTACGAGCAGTACTTC. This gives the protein CASSTGMTYEQYF.

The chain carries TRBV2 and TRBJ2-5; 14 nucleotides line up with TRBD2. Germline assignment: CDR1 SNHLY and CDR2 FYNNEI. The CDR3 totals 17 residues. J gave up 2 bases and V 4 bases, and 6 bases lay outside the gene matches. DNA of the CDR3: TGTGCCAGCAGTGCCGGGACTAGCGGGGGACAGCAAGAGACCCAGTACTTC. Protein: CASSAGTSGGQQETQYF.